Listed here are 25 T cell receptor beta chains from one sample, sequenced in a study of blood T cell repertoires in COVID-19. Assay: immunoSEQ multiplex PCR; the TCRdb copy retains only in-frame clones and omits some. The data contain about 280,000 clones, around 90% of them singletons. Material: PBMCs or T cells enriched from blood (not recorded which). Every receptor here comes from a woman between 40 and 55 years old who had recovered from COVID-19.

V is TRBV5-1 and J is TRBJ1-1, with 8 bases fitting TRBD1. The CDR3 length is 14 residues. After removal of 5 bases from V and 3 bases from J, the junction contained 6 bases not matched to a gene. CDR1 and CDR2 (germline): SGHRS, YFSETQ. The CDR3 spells CASRANRGDTEAFF. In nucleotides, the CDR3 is TGCGCCAGCAGGGCGAACAGGGGGGACACTGAAGCTTTCTTT.

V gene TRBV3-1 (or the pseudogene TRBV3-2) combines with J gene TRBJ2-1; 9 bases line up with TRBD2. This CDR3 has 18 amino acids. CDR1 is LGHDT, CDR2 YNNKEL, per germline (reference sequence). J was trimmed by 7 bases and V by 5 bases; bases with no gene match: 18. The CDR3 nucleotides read TGTGCCAGCAGCTACTACTACCGACTAGCGGAACCTAGGAATGAGCAGTTCTTC. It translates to CASSYYYRLAEPRNEQFF.

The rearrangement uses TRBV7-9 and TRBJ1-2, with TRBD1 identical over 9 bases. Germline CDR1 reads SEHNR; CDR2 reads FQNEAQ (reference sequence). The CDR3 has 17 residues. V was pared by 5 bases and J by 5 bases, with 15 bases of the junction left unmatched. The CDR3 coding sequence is TGTGCCAGCAGCCGGCGGGACAGGGACCGGGTTGAGTATGGCTACACCTTC. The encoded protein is CASSRRDRDRVEYGYTF.

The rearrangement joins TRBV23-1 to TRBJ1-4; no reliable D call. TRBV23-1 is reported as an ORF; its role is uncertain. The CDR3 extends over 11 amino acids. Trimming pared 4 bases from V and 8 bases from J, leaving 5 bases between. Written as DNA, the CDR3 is TGCGCCAGCAGTCCGAGCGAAAAACTGTTTTTT. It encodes CASSPSEKLFF.

CDR3 bases: TGTGCCAGCAGGCCTTCCGGGACAGGGAGGGATGAGCAGTTCTTC. Protein sequence: CASRPSGTGRDEQFF. V is TRBV6-5 and J is TRBJ2-1; 9 bases match TRBD1. The CDR3 has 15 residues. Germline CDR1 is MNHEY and CDR2 is SVGAGI. J lost 8 bases, V lost 6 bases, and 11 bases had no gene match.

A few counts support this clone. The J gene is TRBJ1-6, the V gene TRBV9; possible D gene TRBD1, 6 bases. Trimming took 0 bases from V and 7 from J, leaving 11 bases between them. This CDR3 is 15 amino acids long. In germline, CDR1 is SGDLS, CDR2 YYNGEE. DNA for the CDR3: TGTGCCAGCAGCGTAGCAGGGGCGAGGAATTCACCCCTCCACTTT. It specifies CASSVAGARNSPLHF.

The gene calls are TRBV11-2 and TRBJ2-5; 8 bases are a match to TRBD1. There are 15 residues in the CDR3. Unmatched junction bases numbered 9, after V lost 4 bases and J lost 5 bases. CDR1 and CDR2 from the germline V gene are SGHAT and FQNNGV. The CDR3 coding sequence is TGTGCCAGCAGCTGGACCAGGGGGCTTAGGGAGACCCAGTACTTC. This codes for CASSWTRGLRETQYF.

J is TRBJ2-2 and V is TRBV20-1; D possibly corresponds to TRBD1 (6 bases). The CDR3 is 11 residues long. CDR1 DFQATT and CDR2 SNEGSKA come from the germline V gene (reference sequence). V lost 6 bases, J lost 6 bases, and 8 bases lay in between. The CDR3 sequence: CSARGPGELFF. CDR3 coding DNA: TGCAGTGCCAGGGGTCCCGGGGAGCTGTTTTTT.

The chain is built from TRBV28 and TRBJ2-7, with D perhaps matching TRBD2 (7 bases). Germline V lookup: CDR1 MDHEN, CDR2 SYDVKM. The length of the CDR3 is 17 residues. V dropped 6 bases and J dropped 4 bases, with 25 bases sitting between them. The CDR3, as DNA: TGTGCCAGCAGCGGGGGGTGGGGGCACGAGGGACGGTACGAGCAGTACTTC. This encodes CASSGGWGHEGRYEQYF.

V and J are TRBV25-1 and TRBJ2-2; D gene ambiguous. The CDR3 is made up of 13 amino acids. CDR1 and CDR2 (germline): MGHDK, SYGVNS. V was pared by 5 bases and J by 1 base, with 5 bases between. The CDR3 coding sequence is TGTGCCAGCAGTTTACAGAACACCGGGGAGCTGTTTTTT. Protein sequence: CASSLQNTGELFF.

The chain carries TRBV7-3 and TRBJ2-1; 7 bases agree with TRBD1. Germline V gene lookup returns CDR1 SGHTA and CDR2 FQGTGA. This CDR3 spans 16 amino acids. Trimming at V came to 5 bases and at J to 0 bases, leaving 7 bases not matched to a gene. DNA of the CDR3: TGTGCCAGCAGCCCAAGAGGGGGCATCTCCTACAATGAGCAGTTCTTC. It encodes CASSPRGGISYNEQFF. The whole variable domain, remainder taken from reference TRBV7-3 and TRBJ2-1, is GAGVSQTPSNKVTEKGKYVELRCDPISGHTALYWYRQSLGQGPEFLIYFQGTGAADDSGLPNDRFFAVRPEGSVSTLKIQRTERGDSAVYLCASSPRGGISYNEQFFGPGTRLTVL.

CDR3: CASSARRSEKLFF. The CDR3, as DNA: TGTGCCAGCAGCGCTCGAAGGAGCGAAAAACTGTTTTTT. V is TRBV7-2 and J is TRBJ1-4; D gene uncertain. V was clipped by 5 bases and J by 8 bases, with 12 bases between them. Germline-derived CDR1 and CDR2 are SGHTA and FQGNSA. The CDR3 length is 13 residues.

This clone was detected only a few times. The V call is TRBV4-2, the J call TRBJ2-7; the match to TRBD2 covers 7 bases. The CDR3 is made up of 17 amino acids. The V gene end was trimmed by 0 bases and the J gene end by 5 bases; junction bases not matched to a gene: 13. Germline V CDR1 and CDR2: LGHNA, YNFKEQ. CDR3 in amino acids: CASSQEPTGGIVDEQYF. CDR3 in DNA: TGTGCCAGCAGCCAAGAGCCTACGGGGGGTATAGTCGACGAGCAGTACTTC.

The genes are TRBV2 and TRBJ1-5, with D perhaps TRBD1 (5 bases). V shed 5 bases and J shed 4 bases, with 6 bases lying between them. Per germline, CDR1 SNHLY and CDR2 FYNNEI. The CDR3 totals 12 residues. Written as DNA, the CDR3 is TGTGCCAGCAGTCAGGGAAATCAGCCCCAGCATTTT. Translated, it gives CASSQGNQPQHF.

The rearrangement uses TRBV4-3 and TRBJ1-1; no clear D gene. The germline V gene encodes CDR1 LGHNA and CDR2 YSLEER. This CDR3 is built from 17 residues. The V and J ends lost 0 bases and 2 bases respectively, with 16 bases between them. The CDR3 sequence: CASSQDYDTDSNTEAFF. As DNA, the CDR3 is TGCGCCAGCAGCCAAGATTATGATACCGACTCTAACACTGAAGCTTTCTTT.

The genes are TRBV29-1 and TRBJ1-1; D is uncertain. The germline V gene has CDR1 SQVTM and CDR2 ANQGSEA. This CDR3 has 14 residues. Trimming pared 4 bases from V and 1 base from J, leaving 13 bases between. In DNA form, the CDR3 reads TGCAGCGTTGGCCTTGGAGCCCAGAACACTGAAGCTTTCTTT. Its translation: CSVGLGAQNTEAFF.

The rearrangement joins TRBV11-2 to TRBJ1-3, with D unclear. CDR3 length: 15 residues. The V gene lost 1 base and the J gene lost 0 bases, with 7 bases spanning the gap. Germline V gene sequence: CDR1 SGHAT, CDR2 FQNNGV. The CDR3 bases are TGTGCCAGCAGCTTAGCCCAGGACTCTGGAAACACCATATATTTT. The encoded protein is CASSLAQDSGNTIYF.

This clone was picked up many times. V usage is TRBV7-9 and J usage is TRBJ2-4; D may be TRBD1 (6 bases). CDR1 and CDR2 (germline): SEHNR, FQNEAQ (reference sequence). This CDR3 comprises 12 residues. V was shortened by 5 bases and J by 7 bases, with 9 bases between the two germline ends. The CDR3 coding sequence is TGTGCCAGCAGCAACAGGGACAACATTCAGTACTTC. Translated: CASSNRDNIQYF.

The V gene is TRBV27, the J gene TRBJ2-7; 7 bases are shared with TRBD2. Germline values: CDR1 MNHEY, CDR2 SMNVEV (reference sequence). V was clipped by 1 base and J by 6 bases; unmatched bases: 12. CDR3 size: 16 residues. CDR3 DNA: TGTGCCAGCAGTTTATATCCCCGGACTAGTTTGGCCGAGCAGTACTTC. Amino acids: CASSLYPRTSLAEQYF.

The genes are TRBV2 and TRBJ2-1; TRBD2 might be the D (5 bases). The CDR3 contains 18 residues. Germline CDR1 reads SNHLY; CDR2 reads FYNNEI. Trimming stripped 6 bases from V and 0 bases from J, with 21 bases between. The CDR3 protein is CASSPSPLAWSSYNEQFF. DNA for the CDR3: TGTGCCAGCAGCCCATCCCCCTTAGCGTGGAGCTCCTACAATGAGCAGTTCTTC.

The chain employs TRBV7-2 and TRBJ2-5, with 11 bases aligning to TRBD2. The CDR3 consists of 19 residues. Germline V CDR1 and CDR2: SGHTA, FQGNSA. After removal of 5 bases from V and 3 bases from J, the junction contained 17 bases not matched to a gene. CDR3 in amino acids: CASSPPGLAGGGGKETQYF. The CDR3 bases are TGTGCCAGCAGCCCCCCGGGGCTAGCGGGAGGAGGGGGAAAAGAGACCCAGTACTTC.

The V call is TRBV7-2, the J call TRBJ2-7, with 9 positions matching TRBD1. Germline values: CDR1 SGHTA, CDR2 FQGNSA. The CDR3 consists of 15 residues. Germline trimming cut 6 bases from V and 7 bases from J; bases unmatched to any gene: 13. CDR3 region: CASRPPGTGFHEQYF. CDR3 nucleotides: TGTGCCAGCAGGCCACCCGGGACAGGGTTCCATGAGCAGTACTTC.

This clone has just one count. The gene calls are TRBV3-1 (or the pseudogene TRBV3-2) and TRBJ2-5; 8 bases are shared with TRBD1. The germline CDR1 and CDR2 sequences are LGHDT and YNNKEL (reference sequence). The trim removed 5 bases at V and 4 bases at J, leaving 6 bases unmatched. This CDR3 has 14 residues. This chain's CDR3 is CASSIQGAGETQYF. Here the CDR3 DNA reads TGTGCCAGCAGCATTCAGGGGGCGGGAGAGACCCAGTACTTC.

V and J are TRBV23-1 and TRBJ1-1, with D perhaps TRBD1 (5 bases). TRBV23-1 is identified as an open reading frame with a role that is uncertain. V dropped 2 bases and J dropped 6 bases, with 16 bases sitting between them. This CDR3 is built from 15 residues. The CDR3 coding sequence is TGCGCCAGCAGTCAACACCAGGACATCCTCCCTGAAGCTTTCTTT. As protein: CASSQHQDILPEAFF.

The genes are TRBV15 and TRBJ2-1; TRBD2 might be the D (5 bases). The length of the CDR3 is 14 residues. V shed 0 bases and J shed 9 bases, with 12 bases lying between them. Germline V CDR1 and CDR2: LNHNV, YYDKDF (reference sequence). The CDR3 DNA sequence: TGTGCCACCAGCAGAGATAGAAATCGGGGTGAGCAGTTCTTC. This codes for CATSRDRNRGEQFF.